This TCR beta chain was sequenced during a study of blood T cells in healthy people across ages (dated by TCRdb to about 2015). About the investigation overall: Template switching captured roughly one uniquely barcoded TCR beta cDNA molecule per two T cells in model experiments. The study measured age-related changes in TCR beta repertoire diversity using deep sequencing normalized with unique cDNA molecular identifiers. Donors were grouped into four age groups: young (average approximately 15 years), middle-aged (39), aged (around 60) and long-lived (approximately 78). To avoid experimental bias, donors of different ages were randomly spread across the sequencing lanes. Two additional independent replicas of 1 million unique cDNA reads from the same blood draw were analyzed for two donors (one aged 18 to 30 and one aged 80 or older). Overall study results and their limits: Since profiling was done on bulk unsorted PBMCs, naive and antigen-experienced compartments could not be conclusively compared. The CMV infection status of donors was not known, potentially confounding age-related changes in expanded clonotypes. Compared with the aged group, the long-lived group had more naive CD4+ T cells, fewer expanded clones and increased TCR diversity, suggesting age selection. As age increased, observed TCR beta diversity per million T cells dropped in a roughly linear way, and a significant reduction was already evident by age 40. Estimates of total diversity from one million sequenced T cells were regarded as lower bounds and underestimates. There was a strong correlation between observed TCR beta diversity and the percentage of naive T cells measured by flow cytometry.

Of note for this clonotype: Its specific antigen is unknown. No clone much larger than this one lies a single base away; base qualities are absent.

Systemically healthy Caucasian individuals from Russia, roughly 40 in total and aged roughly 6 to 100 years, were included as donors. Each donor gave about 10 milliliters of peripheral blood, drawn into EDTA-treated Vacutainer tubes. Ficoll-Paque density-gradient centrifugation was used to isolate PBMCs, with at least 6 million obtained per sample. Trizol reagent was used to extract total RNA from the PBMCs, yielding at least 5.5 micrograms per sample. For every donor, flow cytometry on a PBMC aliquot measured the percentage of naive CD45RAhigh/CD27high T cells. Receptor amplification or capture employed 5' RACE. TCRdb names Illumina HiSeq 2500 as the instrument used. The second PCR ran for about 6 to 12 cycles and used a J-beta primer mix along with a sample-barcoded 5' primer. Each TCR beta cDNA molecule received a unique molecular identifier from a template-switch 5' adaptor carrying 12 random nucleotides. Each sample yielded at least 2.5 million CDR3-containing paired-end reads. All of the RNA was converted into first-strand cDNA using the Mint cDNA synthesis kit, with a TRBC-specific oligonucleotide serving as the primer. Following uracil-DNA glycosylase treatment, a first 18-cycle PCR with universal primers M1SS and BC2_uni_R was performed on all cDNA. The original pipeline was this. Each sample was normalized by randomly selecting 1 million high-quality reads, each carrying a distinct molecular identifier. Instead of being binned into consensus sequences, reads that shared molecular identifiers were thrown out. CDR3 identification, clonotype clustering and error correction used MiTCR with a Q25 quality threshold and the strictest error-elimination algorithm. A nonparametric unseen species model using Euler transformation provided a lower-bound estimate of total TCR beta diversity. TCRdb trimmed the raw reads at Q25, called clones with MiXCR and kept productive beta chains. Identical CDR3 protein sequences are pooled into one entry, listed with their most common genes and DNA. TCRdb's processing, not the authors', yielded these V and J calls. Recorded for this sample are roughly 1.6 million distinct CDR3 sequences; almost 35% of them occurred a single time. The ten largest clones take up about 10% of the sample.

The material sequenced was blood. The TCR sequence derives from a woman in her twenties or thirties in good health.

In nucleotide form, the sequence is TGTGCCAGCAGCTTGGGGGGGGTTTCCGACAGGGCCCCCTACAATGAGCAGTTCTTC. It codes for CASSLGGVSDRAPYNEQFF. This chain is built from TRBV5-4 and TRBJ2-1, and TRBD1 may be the D gene, going by 7 matching bases. V gives up 0 bases and J gives up 2 bases, and the segment between their germline ends measures 21 bases. From cysteine to phenylalanine, the CDR3 is 19 amino acids long. Only the CDR3 DNA stays, 57 bases, in frame from base 1. The germline V gene (reference sequence) provides CDR1 SGHNT and CDR2 YYREEE.